This TCR beta chain comes out of a study of blood T cell repertoires in COVID-19. About the research overall: Some COVID-19 samples were acute and others convalescent; all came from the United States, Italy and Spain. From T cells, B-cell-depleted T cells, or PBMCs came the material, which was cDNA or gDNA.

There are many counts of this clone. The sample carries other DNA sequences with the same CDR3. Authors' analysis steps: Reference gene primer amplification gave nucleated cell count estimates. The table came from immunoSEQ multiplex PCR; TCRdb's copy has only in-frame clones and leaves some out. The V and J calls and clone size were taken over from that table, and D and trimming were inferred from the DNA. Found here are approximately 160,000 clones, 65% to 85% of them singletons; the top ten hold 3.7%. This TCR derives from a woman aged 80 or older with acute or convalescent COVID-19. Sequencing input: peripheral blood.

The CDR3 nucleotides are TGTGCCTGGAAGCGACAGGGGGCAGGTCAGCCCCAGCATTTT. The encoded protein is CAWKRQGAGQPQHF. This chain links TRBV30 with TRBJ1-5, with 10 bases fitting TRBD1. This CDR3 region has 14 residues. The germline CDR1 and CDR2 sequences are GTSNPN and SVGIG (reference sequence). Germline trimming cut 4 bases from V and 6 bases from J; bases unmatched to any gene: 6.